A selection of T cell receptor beta chains follows, all from one sample in a study of STAT5B mutations in CD4+ large granular lymphocyte leukemia. TCRdb's copy holds only in-frame clones and misses some; the assay was immunoSEQ multiplex PCR. The sample has 30,000 or so clones; around 78% are singletons. Sequencing used CD4+ T cells from blood buffy coats. These receptors all come from a human donor in good health. Both conserved end residues are part of each CDR3. The order of the fields is V gene, clone size, D gene, J gene, CDR3 DNA, CDR3 protein. The D gene is left open where the match is weak. Clone size, where shown, is once, few, many, or a class for clones that have expanded.

TRBV19,once,TRBD1,TRBJ2-7,TGTGCCAGTAGTATGGCAACAGGGGAGTACGAGCAGTACTTC,CASSMATGEYEQYF
TRBV29-1,.,.,TRBJ1-1,TGCAGCGTTGGACCCCTCCTCAGGGACACTGAAGCTTTCTTT,CSVGPLLRDTEAFF
TRBV28,.,.,TRBJ1-2,TGTGCCAGCAGTTCGGGGTTCTATGGCTACACCTTC,CASSSGFYGYTF
TRBV2,few,.,TRBJ2-7,TGTGCCAGCAGGTTCAACGAGCAGTACTTC,CASRFNEQYF
TRBV5-1,.,TRBD1,TRBJ1-6,TGCGCCAGCAGGGGAACAGGGGACAATTCACCCCTCCACTTT,CASRGTGDNSPLHF
TRBV6-1,.,.,TRBJ1-1,TGTGCCAGCAGTGGCGGGGGGAAGAACACTGAAGCTTTCTTT,CASSGGGKNTEAFF
TRBV7-9,.,TRBD1,TRBJ1-4,TGTGCCAGCAGCGACCGACAGGGTAGTAATGAAAAACTGTTTTTT,CASSDRQGSNEKLFF
TRBV7-8,.,.,TRBJ2-5,TGTGCCAGCAGCCCCCCCGTACAAGAGACCCAGTACTTC,CASSPPVQETQYF
TRBV10-3,.,.,TRBJ2-7,TGTGCCATCAGTGTGGGGGGAGGCGGGACCACCTACGAGCAGTACTTC,CAISVGGGGTTYEQYF
TRBV28,.,.,TRBJ2-1,TGTGCCAGCAGTTTAGGCCCAACGTACAGGGAGGGACATCTCGATGAGCAGTTCTTC,CASSLGPTYREGHLDEQFF
TRBV4-1,.,.,TRBJ2-2,TGCGCCAGCAGCCAGGGCCCTGGGACCGGGGAGCTGTTTTTT,CASSQGPGTGELFF
TRBV7-2,.,.,TRBJ2-5,TGTGCCAGCAGCTTAGATATCGGGACAGAGACCCAGTACTTC,CASSLDIGTETQYF
TRBV27,.,TRBD1,TRBJ2-1,TGTGCCAGCAGTCTCCTCCCCGGACAGGGCGGGTCAAATGAGCAGTTCTTC,CASSLLPGQGGSNEQFF
TRBV30,.,.,TRBJ1-5,TGTGCCTGGAGTGTTCGCTCTCCGGGAATCACCGATCAGCCCCAGCATTTT,CAWSVRSPGITDQPQHF